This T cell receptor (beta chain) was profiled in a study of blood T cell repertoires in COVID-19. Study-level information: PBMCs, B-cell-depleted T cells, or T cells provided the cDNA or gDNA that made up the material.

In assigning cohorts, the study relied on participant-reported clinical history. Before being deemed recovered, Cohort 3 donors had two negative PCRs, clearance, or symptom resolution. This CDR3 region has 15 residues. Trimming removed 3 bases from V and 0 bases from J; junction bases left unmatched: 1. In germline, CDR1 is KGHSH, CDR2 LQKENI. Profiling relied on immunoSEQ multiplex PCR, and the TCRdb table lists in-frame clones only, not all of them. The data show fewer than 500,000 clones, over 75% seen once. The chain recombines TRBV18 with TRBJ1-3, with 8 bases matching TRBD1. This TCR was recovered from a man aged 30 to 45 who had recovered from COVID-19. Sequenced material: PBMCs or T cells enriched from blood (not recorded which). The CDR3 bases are TGTGCCAGCTCACCGGGACAGGTCTCTGGAAACACCATATATTTT. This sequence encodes CASSPGQVSGNTIYF.